This T cell receptor (beta chain) was profiled in a study of blood T cell repertoires in COVID-19. Study context: Acute and convalescent COVID-19 samples came from the United States, Italy and Spain. PBMCs, B-cell-depleted T cells, or T cells provided the cDNA or gDNA that made up the material.

The CDR3 sequence is 16 residues long. The V gene's germline CDR1 is SEHNR and CDR2 FQNEAQ (reference sequence). J gave up 1 base and V 4 bases, and 1 base lay outside the gene matches. In the source study's methods: Counts of nucleated cells, estimated from reference gene primer amplification, were obtained. Profiling relied on immunoSEQ multiplex PCR, and the TCRdb table lists in-frame clones only, not all of them. Clonal size and the V and J genes are those of that table, whereas D and trimming came from the DNA. The sample consists of 150,000 to 200,000 clones, roughly nine tenths of them appearing once.

The chain is built from TRBV7-9 and TRBJ2-1; 13 bases agree with TRBD2. This clonotype was obtained from a human donor in a cohort sampled during active COVID-19. Material: peripheral blood. For the CDR3, the DNA is TGTGCCAGCAGCTCGACTAGCGGGGGGTCCTACAATGAGCAGTTCTTC. Residues: CASSSTSGGSYNEQFF.